The 9 T cell receptor beta chains below come from one sample, sequenced in a study of cytomegalovirus exposure and HLA in healthy donors. Researchers ran the PCR with 60 Vbeta and 13 Jbeta primers. Using immunoSEQ multiplex PCR, the repertoire was profiled, and TCRdb retains in-frame clones only, with some absent. The top ten hold roughly 2.5% of the sample, which has under 250,000 clones, around four fifths seen once. The sequencing input was PBMCs. These receptors were taken from a woman aged 40 to 50 in good health and CMV-seronegative.

This sequence joins TRBV5-1 and TRBJ2-7; 9 nucleotides match TRBD1. Trimming took 4 bases from V and 6 from J; bases not matched to a gene: 8. Germline lookup yields CDR1 SGHRS and CDR2 YFSETQ. There are 14 residues in the CDR3. CDR3 sequence: CASSRGTGSSEQYF. For the CDR3, the DNA is TGCGCCAGCAGCCGGGGGACAGGGTCCAGCGAGCAGTACTTC.

Only one count was recorded for this clone. The chain is built from TRBV2 and TRBJ2-1, with D possibly being TRBD1 (5 bases). Germline-derived CDR1 and CDR2 are SNHLY and FYNNEI. V lost 4 bases and J lost 7, with 11 bases in between. The CDR3 has 13 residues. CDR3 in amino acids: CASSVESGNEQFF. CDR3 in DNA: TGTGCCAGCAGTGTTGAGTCAGGGAATGAGCAGTTCTTC.

The chain joins TRBV6-5 to TRBJ2-1, with 10 positions matching TRBD2. The germline gives CDR1 MNHEY, CDR2 SVGAGI. This CDR3 comprises 15 residues. Germline trimming cut 5 bases from V and 4 bases from J; bases unmatched to any gene: 5. The CDR3 here is CASSATSGFYNEQFF. CDR3 DNA: TGTGCCAGCAGTGCGACTAGCGGGTTTTACAATGAGCAGTTCTTC.

V gene TRBV5-1 combines with J gene TRBJ2-7; 9 bases are a match to TRBD1. The length of the CDR3 is 15 residues. V dropped 4 bases and J dropped 4; count of bases not matched to a gene: 9. CDR1 and CDR2 from the germline V gene are SGHRS and YFSETQ. Here the CDR3 DNA reads TGCGCCAGCAGCCCACCGGGACAGGGAGTATACGAGCAGTACTTC. This translates into CASSPPGQGVYEQYF. The full variable domain, in which reference TRBV5-1 and TRBJ2-7 provide the parts outside the CDR3, is KAGVTQTPRYLIKTRGQQVTLSCSPISGHRSVSWYQQTPGQGLQFLFEYFSETQRNKGNFPGRFSGRQFSNSRSEMNVSTLELGDSALYLCASSPPGQGVYEQYFGPGTRLTVT.

This clone was detected only a few times. The chain couples TRBV7-3 to TRBJ1-1; D ambiguous. Trimming left V 3 bases short and J 4 bases short, with 9 bases between. Germline values: CDR1 SGHTA, CDR2 FQGTGA. This CDR3 has 13 residues. CDR3 amino acids: CASSLLRSTEAFF. In DNA form, the CDR3 reads TGTGCCAGCAGCTTGCTCCGGAGCACTGAAGCTTTCTTT.

CDR3 amino acids: CASSRGERESSYNEQFF. CDR3 DNA sequence: TGCGCCAGCAGCCGTGGTGAGCGGGAGAGCTCCTACAATGAGCAGTTCTTC. The chain couples TRBV5-1 to TRBJ2-1, with 8 bases that match TRBD2. The CDR3 has 17 amino acids. Germline CDR1 reads SGHRS; CDR2 reads YFSETQ. J gave up 0 bases and V 4 bases, and 9 bases lay outside the gene matches.

The gene calls are TRBV19 and TRBJ2-4; 8 bases agree with TRBD1. Germline V CDR1 and CDR2: LNHDA, SQIVND (reference sequence). The CDR3 runs to 15 residues. V lost 4 bases, J lost 7 bases, and 9 bases stayed unmatched. The CDR3: CASSSQQGARNIQYF. The DNA of the CDR3 is TGTGCCAGTAGTAGCCAGCAGGGGGCGAGGAACATTCAGTACTTC.

The chain employs TRBV19 and TRBJ1-2; TRBD1 agrees at 7 bases. Germline V gene data show CDR1 as LNHDA and CDR2 as SQIVND (reference sequence). Losses at the gene ends were 6 bases for V and 2 bases for J; bases not matched to a gene: 9. The CDR3 spans 15 residues. CDR3 bases: TGTGCCAGTAGACGCCCAGGGGGGTCAAACTATGGCTACACCTTC. The encoded protein is CASRRPGGSNYGYTF.

This clone was seen more than once but under ten times. The gene calls are TRBV30 and TRBJ2-2; tentative D call: TRBD2 (6 bases). Trimming left V 4 bases short and J 1 base short, with 13 bases between. Germline values: CDR1 GTSNPN, CDR2 SVGIG (reference sequence). The CDR3 is 15 residues long. DNA of the CDR3: TGTGCCTGGAAGAAGGGACTCATGAACACCGGGGAGCTGTTTTTT. Protein sequence: CAWKKGLMNTGELFF.